These T cell receptor beta chains were read from a single sample in a study of beta chain features in type 1 diabetes. The repertoire was sequenced with immunoSEQ multiplex PCR; TCRdb's copy has only in-frame clones and lacks some. The sample includes fewer than 650,000 clones, less than 20% seen only once; the top ten take about 0.097%. The sample consisted of naive CD4+ T cells from blood. Receptor source: a man aged 18 to 29 in good health. The CDR3 runs from the conserved cysteine through the conserved F or W. Fields, in order: clone size, D gene, J gene, V gene, CDR3 DNA, CDR3 protein. D genes are given only for firm matches. The listing skips clone size in some rows; elsewhere it reads once, few, many or a size class.

-,-,TRBJ1-1,TRBV11-1,TGTGCCAGCACTTTTAACCAGGGGTACACTGAAGCTTTCTTT,CASTFNQGYTEAFF
-,-,TRBJ1-2,TRBV13,TGTGCCAGCAGCTTAGGTTGGGATGGCTACACCTTC,CASSLGWDGYTF
-,-,TRBJ1-4,TRBV11-2,TGTGCCAGCAGCCTATCAGTGTGGAATGAAAAACTGTTTTTT,CASSLSVWNEKLFF
few,TRBD1,TRBJ2-1,TRBV19,TGTGCCAGTATAGGAGGGGGACAGGGAGGAAATGAGCAGTTCTTC,CASIGGGQGGNEQFF
-,TRBD1,TRBJ2-1,TRBV7-7,TGTGCTAGCAGCTTAGGCCAGGGGGCCTACAATGAGCAGTTCTTC,CASSLGQGAYNEQFF
few,TRBD1,TRBJ1-2,TRBV29-1,TGCAGCGCCGACGACAGGGGAGGGTGGGGCTACACCTTC,CSADDRGGWGYTF
-,TRBD1,TRBJ2-1,TRBV4-3,TGCGCCAGCAGCCACCCGGACAGGGTCAATGAGCAGTTCTTC,CASSHPDRVNEQFF
-,-,TRBJ2-7,TRBV7-2,TGTGCCAGCAGCTCCAGGGGTTACGAGCAGTACTTC,CASSSRGYEQYF
-,TRBD1,TRBJ1-2,TRBV19,TGTGCCAGTAGTCCCCAGGGGGCTAACTATGGCTACACCTTC,CASSPQGANYGYTF
few,TRBD1,TRBJ2-1,TRBV29-1,TGCAGCGGACCCTCACAGGGGAGAGGGGTAAATGAGCAGTTCTTC,CSGPSQGRGVNEQFF
few,-,TRBJ1-1,TRBV7-2,TGTGCCAGCAGCCCGGCGCACACTGAAGCTTTCTTT,CASSPAHTEAFF
-,-,TRBJ2-7,TRBV27,TGTGCCATTACGATTAACGAGCAGTACTTC,CAITINEQYF
-,-,TRBJ2-2,TRBV12-5,TGTGCTAGTGCCGCGCGGGGCTCCACCGGGGAGCTGTTTTTT,CASAARGSTGELFF
few,-,TRBJ2-2,TRBV5-1,TGCGCCAGCAGCTTGGGAATCGCGGAGAACACCGGGGAGCTGTTTTTT,CASSLGIAENTGELFF
-,-,TRBJ2-7,TRBV29-1,TGCAGCGTTGGATTCCGGGCAGGATCCTACGAGCAGTACTTC,CSVGFRAGSYEQYF
few,TRBD2,TRBJ2-7,TRBV18,TGTGCCAGCTCACCCGGGACTAGCTTTTACGAGCAGTACTTC,CASSPGTSFYEQYF
-,-,TRBJ2-3,TRBV5-1,TGCGCCAGCAGCTACGTCCGGGGTCACACAGATACGCAGTATTTT,CASSYVRGHTDTQYF
-,-,TRBJ1-5,TRBV6-6,TGTGCCAGCTGGCTGTCGGGTAGCAATCAGCCCCAGCATTTT,CASWLSGSNQPQHF
-,TRBD1,TRBJ2-7,TRBV9,TGTGCCAGCAGCGAAACCGGGACAGGGGTCTACGAGCAGTACTTC,CASSETGTGVYEQYF
-,TRBD1,TRBJ2-7,TRBV19,TGTGCCAGTAAAGACAGGGGTAACCCCTACGAGCAGTACTTC,CASKDRGNPYEQYF
few,-,TRBJ2-2,TRBV28,TGTGCCAGCAGCTTAGGACGGGTTCCGAACACCGGGGAGCTGTTTTTT,CASSLGRVPNTGELFF
-,TRBD1,TRBJ1-5,TRBV2,TGTGCCAGCAGAACAGGGGGCAGTCAGCCCCAGCATTTT,CASRTGGSQPQHF
few,TRBD2,TRBJ2-1,TRBV2,TGTGCCAGCGCTAGCGGTCTTTACAATGAGCAGTTCTTC,CASASGLYNEQFF
-,TRBD1,TRBJ2-5,TRBV4-2,TGTGCCAGCAGCCAGACGGACAGGGGGCCGAGGGAGACCCAGTACTTC,CASSQTDRGPRETQYF
few,-,TRBJ2-2,TRBV4-3,TGCGCCAGCAGCCTCGGGACAGGGCCCGGGAGGGTGTTTTTT,CASSLGTGPGRVFF
few,TRBD1,TRBJ2-7,TRBV7-3,TGTGCCAGCAGCTTAGGGACAGGGACGTACGAGCAGTACTTC,CASSLGTGTYEQYF
few,-,TRBJ1-1,TRBV6-4,TGTGCCAGCAGTGACTCCACATCGAACACTGAAGCTTTCTTT,CASSDSTSNTEAFF
-,-,TRBJ2-5,TRBV10-3,TGTGCCATCAGTGAGTCCGGGGCATTCATGGCCCAGTACTTC,CAISESGAFMAQYF
few,-,TRBJ2-7,TRBV12-5,TGTGCTAGGAATAGGATCCGTGCCTACGAGCAGTACTTC,CARNRIRAYEQYF
-,-,TRBJ2-3,TRBV2,TGTGCCAGCAGTGGGTATGGACTTAACACAGATACGCAGTATTTT,CASSGYGLNTDTQYF
few,-,TRBJ2-7,TRBV29-1,TGCAGCGTTGAATGGTGGGACAAGACCTACGAGCAGTACTTC,CSVEWWDKTYEQYF
few,TRBD1,TRBJ2-4,TRBV23-1,TGCGCCAGCAGTCTCGATTTCGGGGGACAGGGGACCAAAAACATTCAGTACTTC,CASSLDFGGQGTKNIQYF
-,-,TRBJ2-7,TRBV11-1,TGTGCCAGCAGCCGCAGCGCAGGGGAGCAGTACTTC,CASSRSAGEQYF